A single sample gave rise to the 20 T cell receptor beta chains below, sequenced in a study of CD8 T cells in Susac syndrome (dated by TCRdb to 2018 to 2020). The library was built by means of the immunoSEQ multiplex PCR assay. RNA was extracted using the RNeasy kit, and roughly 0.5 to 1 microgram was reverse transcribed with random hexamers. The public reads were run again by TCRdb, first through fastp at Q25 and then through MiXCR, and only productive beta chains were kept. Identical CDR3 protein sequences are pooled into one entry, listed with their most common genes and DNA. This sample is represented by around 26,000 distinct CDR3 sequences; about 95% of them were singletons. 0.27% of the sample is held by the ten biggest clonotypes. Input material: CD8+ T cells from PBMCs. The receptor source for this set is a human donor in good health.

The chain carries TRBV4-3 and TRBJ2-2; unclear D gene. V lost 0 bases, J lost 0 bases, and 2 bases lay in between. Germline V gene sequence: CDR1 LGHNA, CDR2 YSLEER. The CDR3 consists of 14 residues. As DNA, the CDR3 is TGCGCCAGCAGCCAAGAAGCGAACACCGGGGAGCTGTTTTTT. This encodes CASSQEANTGELFF.

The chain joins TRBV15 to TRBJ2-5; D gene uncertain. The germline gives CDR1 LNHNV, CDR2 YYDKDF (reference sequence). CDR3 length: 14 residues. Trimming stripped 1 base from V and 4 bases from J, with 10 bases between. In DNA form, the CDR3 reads TGTGCCACCAGCAGAGTCCAAGAAGGAGAGACCCAGTACTTC. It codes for CATSRVQEGETQYF.

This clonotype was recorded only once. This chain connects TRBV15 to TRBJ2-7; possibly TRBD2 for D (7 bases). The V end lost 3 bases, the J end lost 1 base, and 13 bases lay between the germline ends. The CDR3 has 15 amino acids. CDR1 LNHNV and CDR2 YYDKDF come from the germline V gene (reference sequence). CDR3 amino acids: CATSRGGRGSYEQYF. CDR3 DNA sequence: TGTGCCACCAGCAGGGGGGGGCGGGGGTCCTACGAGCAGTACTTC.

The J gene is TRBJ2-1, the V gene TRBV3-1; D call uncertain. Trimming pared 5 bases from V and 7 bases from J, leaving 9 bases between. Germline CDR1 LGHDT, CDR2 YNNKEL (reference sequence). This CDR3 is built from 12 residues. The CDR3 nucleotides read TGTGCCAGCAGCTACGGACGGAATGAGCAGTTCTTC. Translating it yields CASSYGRNEQFF.

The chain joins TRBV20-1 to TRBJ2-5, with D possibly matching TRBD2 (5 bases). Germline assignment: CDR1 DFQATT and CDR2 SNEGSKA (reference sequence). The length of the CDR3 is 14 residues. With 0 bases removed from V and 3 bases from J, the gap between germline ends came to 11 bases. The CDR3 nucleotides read TGCAGTGCTAGAGATTGGCTAGCAGAAGAGACCCAGTACTTC. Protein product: CSARDWLAEETQYF.

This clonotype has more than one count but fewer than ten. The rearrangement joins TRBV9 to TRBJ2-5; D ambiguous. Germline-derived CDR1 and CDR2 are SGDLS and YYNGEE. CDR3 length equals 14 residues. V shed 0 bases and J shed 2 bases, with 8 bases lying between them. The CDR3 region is CASSVEAFQETQYF. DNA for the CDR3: TGTGCCAGCAGCGTAGAGGCTTTTCAAGAGACCCAGTACTTC. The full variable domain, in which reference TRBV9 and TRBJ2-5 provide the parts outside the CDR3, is DSGVTQTPKHLITATGQRVTLRCSPRSGDLSVYWYQQSLDQGLQFLIQYYNGEERAKGNILERFSAQQFPDLHSELNLSSLELGDSALYFCASSVEAFQETQYFGPGTRLLVL.

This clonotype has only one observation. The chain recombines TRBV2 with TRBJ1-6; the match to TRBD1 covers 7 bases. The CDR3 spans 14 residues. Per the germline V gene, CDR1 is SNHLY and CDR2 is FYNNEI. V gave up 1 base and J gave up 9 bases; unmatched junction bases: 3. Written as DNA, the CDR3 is TGTGCCAGCAGTGAAGAGGGGGCGGGTTCACCCCTCCACTTT. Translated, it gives CASSEEGAGSPLHF.

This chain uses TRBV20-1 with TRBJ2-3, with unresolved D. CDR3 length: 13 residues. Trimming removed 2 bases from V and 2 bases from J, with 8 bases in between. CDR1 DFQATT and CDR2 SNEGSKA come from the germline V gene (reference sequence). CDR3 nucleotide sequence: TGCAGTGCTAGAAGAGGCCTCACAGATACGCAGTATTTT. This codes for CSARRGLTDTQYF.

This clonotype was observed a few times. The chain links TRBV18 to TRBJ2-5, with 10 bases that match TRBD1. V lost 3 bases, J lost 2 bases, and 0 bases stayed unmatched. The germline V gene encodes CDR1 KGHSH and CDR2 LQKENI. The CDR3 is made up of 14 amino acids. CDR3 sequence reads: CASSPGQGQETQYF. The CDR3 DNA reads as TGTGCCAGCTCACCGGGACAGGGGCAAGAGACCCAGTACTTC.

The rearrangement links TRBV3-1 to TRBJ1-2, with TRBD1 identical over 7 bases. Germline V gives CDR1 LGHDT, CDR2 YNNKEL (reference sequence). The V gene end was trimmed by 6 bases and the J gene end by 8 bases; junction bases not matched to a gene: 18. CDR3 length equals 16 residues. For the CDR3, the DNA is TGTGCCAGCAGATCAGAGGCGGTGGAGGGGGCGAAGGGCTACACCTTC. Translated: CASRSEAVEGAKGYTF. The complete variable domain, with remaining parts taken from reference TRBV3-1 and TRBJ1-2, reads DTAVSQTPKYLVTQMGNDKSIKCEQNLGHDTMYWYKQDSKKFLKIMFSYNNKELIINETVPNRFSPKSPDKAHLNLHINSLELGDSAVYFCASRSEAVEGAKGYTFGSGTRLTVV.

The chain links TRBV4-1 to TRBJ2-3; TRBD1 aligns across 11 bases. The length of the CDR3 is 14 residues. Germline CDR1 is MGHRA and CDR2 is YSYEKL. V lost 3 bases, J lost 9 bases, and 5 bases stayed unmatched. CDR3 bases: TGCGCCAGCAGCCAGGGGGACAGGGGGTGGACGCAGTATTTT. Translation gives CASSQGDRGWTQYF.

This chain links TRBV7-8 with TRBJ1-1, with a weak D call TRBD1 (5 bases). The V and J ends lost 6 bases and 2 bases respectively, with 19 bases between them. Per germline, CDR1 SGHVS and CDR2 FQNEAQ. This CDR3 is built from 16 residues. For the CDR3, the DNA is TGTGCCAGCAGACCCAACCACAGGTTGTCAAACACTGAAGCTTTCTTT. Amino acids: CASRPNHRLSNTEAFF. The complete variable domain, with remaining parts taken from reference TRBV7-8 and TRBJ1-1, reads GAGVSQSPRYKVAKRGQDVALRCDPISGHVSLFWYQQALGQGPEFLTYFQNEAQLDKSGLPSDRFFAERPEGSVSTLKIQRTQQEDSAVYLCASRPNHRLSNTEAFFGQGTRLTVV.

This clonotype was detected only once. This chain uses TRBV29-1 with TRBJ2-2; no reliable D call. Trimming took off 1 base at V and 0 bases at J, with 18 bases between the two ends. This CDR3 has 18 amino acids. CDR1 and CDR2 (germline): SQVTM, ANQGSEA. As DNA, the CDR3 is TGCAGCGTTGAAGGGGTAAAAGCAGAACCAGCGAACACCGGGGAGCTGTTTTTT. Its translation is CSVEGVKAEPANTGELFF.

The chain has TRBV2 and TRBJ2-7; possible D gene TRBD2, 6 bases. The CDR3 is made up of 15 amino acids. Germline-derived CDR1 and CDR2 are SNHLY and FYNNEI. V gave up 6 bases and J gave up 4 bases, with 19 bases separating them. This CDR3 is CASRAGTGRPYEQYF. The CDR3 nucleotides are TGTGCCAGCAGGGCCGGGACTGGGCGTCCGTACGAGCAGTACTTC. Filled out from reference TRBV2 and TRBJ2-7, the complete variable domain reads EPEVTQTPSHQVTQMGQEVILRCVPISNHLYFYWYRQILGQKVEFLVSFYNNEISEKSEIFDDQFSVERPDGSNFTLKIRSTKLEDSAMYFCASRAGTGRPYEQYFGPGTRLTVT.

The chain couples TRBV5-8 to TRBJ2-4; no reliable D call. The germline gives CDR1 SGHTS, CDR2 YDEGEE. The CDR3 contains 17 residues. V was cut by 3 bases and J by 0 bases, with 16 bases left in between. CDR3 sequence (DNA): TGTGCCAGCAGCTCTTACTCTTTGACTCTAGCCAAAAACATTCAGTACTTC. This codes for CASSSYSLTLAKNIQYF.

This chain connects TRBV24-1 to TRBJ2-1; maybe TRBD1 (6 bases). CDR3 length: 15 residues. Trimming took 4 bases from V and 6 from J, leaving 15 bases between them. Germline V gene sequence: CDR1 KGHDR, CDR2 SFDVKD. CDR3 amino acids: CATSDRTGMVNEQFF. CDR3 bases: TGTGCCACCAGTGACCGTACAGGGATGGTCAATGAGCAGTTCTTC.

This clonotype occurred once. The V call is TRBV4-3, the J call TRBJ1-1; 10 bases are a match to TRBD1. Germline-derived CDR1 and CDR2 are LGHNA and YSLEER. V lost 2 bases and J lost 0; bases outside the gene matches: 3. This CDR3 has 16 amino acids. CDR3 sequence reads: CASSQLGTGVNTEAFF. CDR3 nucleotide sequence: TGCGCCAGCAGCCAACTCGGGACAGGGGTGAACACTGAAGCTTTCTTT.

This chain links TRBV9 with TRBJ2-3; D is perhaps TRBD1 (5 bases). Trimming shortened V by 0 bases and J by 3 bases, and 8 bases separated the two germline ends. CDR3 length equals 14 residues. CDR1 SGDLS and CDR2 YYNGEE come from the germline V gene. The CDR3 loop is CASSVGAGTDTQYF. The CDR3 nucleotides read TGTGCCAGCAGCGTAGGTGCAGGGACAGATACGCAGTATTTT. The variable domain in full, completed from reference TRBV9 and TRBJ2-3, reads DSGVTQTPKHLITATGQRVTLRCSPRSGDLSVYWYQQSLDQGLQFLIQYYNGEERAKGNILERFSAQQFPDLHSELNLSSLELGDSALYFCASSVGAGTDTQYFGPGTRLTVL.

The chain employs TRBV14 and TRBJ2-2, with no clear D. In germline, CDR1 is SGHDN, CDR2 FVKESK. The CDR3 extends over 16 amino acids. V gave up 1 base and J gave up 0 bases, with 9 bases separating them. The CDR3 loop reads CASSQGGPTNTGELFF. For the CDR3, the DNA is TGTGCCAGCAGCCAAGGGGGTCCTACGAACACCGGGGAGCTGTTTTTT.

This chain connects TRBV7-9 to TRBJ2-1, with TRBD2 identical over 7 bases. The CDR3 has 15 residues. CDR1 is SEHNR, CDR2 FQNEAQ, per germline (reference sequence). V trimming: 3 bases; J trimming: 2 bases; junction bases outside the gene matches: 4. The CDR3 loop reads CASSFAGGTYNEQFF. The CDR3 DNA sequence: TGTGCCAGCAGCTTTGCCGGGGGGACCTACAATGAGCAGTTCTTC.